The 2 T cell receptor beta chains reported below all come from one sample, sequenced in a study of human T cells and chemical hapten exposure (dated by TCRdb to the early 2020s). What the time point label conveys for this sample: pre-sensitization, week 0. Read against the paper, the sample's treatment or condition label means: therapeutic diphenylcyclopropenone sensitization with weekly scalp DPC. The method behind the library was RACE. The reads were generated on a NextSeq 500. TCRdb passed the public sequencing reads through fastp at Q25 and MiXCR, retaining productive beta sequences. CDR3 protein duplicates are merged, each entry listing the most common genes and DNA. For this sample there are about 74,000 distinct CDR3 sequences; about 14% appear just once. Clones ranked in the top ten supply over 3.5% of the sample. Source: whole blood, taken in connection with sensitization to the hapten diphenylcyclopropenone (DPC). The receptors derive from a woman aged 45 to 65 with alopecia areata. Some clones in this sample may be carry-over from other donors' samples.

In DNA form, the CDR3 reads TGTGCCAGCAGCTTAGGGACAGGATTGGCTGAAGCTTTCTTT. Its protein product is CASSLGTGLAEAFF. The chain has TRBV11-3 and TRBJ1-1, with 7 bases fitting TRBD1. The germline CDR1 and CDR2 sequences are SGHNT and YENEEA. CDR3 length: 14 amino acids. V shed 1 base and J 6 bases; nucleotides not matched to a gene: 5.

DNA for the CDR3: TGTGCCAGCAGTTTAGAGAACGGGGCTCATCAGCCCCAGCATTTT. This codes for CASSLENGAHQPQHF. The V call is TRBV27, the J call TRBJ1-5; TRBD1 is a possible D gene (5 bases). Germline V gene data show CDR1 as MNHEY and CDR2 as SMNVEV (reference sequence). The V end was cut by 2 bases, the J end by 5 bases, with 13 bases between. There are 15 residues in the CDR3.